These 15 T cell receptor beta chains share one sample of origin, sequenced in a study of PD-L1 blockade in urothelial cancer. Profiling relied on immunoSEQ multiplex PCR, and the TCRdb table lists in-frame clones only, not all of them. The sample carries about 84,000 clones, 85% to 95% recorded once. The starting material was PBMCs, obtained around atezolizumab (anti-PD-L1) treatment. The receptors derive from a man between 60 and 75 years old with urothelial cancer.

The chain carries TRBV19 and TRBJ2-6; 8 nucleotides line up with TRBD1. V gave up 3 bases and J gave up 2 bases; unmatched junction bases: 9. The CDR3 has 18 residues. Germline assignment: CDR1 LNHDA and CDR2 SQIVND (reference sequence). CDR3 sequence (DNA): TGTGCCAGTAGTATTTCCACAGGGGGAACCGCTGGGGCCAACGTCCTGACTTTC. This codes for CASSISTGGTAGANVLTF.

This clone was seen a few times. V and J are TRBV4-3 and TRBJ2-7, with D tentatively TRBD2 (7 bases). Germline-derived CDR1 and CDR2 are LGHNA and YSLEER. The length of the CDR3 is 15 residues. V lost 0 bases and J 2 bases, leaving 11 bases between the germline ends. The CDR3 here is CASSQDTGGPYEQYF. CDR3 bases: TGCGCCAGCAGCCAAGATACGGGGGGCCCCTACGAGCAGTACTTC.

This clone was seen just once. This rearrangement joins TRBV10-2 to TRBJ2-3, with 9 bases aligning to TRBD1. The CDR3 covers 14 residues. The germline V gene encodes CDR1 WSHSY and CDR2 SAAADI. The ends lost 6 bases at V and 7 bases at J; junction bases unmatched: 8. CDR3 in amino acids: CASRETGGSNTQYF. The DNA of the CDR3 is TGCGCCAGCAGGGAGACAGGGGGGTCCAATACGCAGTATTTT.

CDR3 sequence reads: CASRFSGRATNEQFF. DNA for the CDR3: TGTGCAAGTCGCTTTAGCGGGAGGGCCACGAATGAGCAGTTCTTC. The genes are TRBV12-2 and TRBJ2-1; the table calls TRBD2, which could not be checked here. TRBV12-2 is flagged as a pseudogene. The CDR3 is 15 residues long.

The table lists this clone with a few counts. The J gene is TRBJ2-1, the V gene TRBV18; TRBD2 agrees at 13 bases. The ends lost 3 bases at V and 5 bases at J; junction bases unmatched: 1. The CDR3 sequence is 15 residues long. Germline CDR1 is KGHSH and CDR2 is LQKENI. The CDR3 protein is CASSPGLAGDNEQFF. The CDR3 DNA reads as TGTGCCAGCTCACCCGGACTAGCGGGGGACAATGAGCAGTTCTTC.

The V call is TRBV7-3, the J call TRBJ2-7; 7 bases agree with TRBD2. The CDR3 runs 14 residues. Trimming took 4 bases from V and 3 from J; bases not matched to a gene: 6. Germline CDR1 and CDR2: SGHTA and FQGTGA. The CDR3 here is CASSSTSDIYEQYF. In DNA, the CDR3 is TGTGCCAGCAGCTCAACTAGCGATATCTACGAGCAGTACTTC.

The chain recombines TRBV19 with TRBJ1-2; TRBD1 agrees at 10 bases. V shed 5 bases and J 8 bases; nucleotides not matched to a gene: 11. This CDR3 is built from 15 residues. Germline V gene lookup returns CDR1 LNHDA and CDR2 SQIVND (reference sequence). CDR3 sequence reads: CASSFSGTGVRGYTF. CDR3 nucleotides: TGTGCCAGTAGTTTTTCCGGGACAGGGGTTCGCGGCTACACCTTC.

This chain connects TRBV19 to TRBJ1-2; TRBD1 might be the D (6 bases). Trimming took 0 bases from V and 2 from J, leaving 10 bases between them. There are 15 residues in the CDR3. Germline V gives CDR1 LNHDA, CDR2 SQIVND (reference sequence). This chain's CDR3 is CASSIDRGQNYGYTF. For the CDR3, the DNA is TGTGCCAGTAGTATAGACAGGGGTCAAAACTATGGCTACACCTTC.

The chain links TRBV5-1 to TRBJ2-1, with D unresolved. V lost 3 bases and J lost 6, with 16 bases in between. The CDR3 totals 15 residues. The germline CDR1 and CDR2 sequences are SGHRS and YFSETQ. CDR3 in DNA: TGCGCCAGCAGCTCGCAGGTGCCTGCCGCCAATGAGCAGTTCTTC. Its translation: CASSSQVPAANEQFF.

CDR3 loop: CASSYSFQGLAYGYTF. CDR3 bases: TGTGCCAGCAGTTACTCATTCCAGGGGCTGGCCTATGGCTACACCTTC. The rearrangement joins TRBV6-5 to TRBJ1-2; TRBD1 is a possible D gene (6 bases). CDR3 length: 16 residues. Deletions cut 0 bases from V and 4 bases from J, with 15 bases between. Germline V gene lookup returns CDR1 MNHEY and CDR2 SVGAGI.

The V call is TRBV7-8, the J call TRBJ2-6; the match to TRBD1 covers 10 bases. Unmatched junction bases numbered 10, after V lost 5 bases and J lost 3 bases. Germline CDR1 and CDR2: SGHVS and FQNEAQ. This CDR3 contains 18 residues. The CDR3 DNA is TGTGCCAGCAGCGGCCGTTGGGACAGGGGACGTGGGGCCAACGTCCTGACTTTC. It yields the protein CASSGRWDRGRGANVLTF. Using reference TRBV7-8 and TRBJ2-6 for the parts outside the CDR3, the full variable domain is GAGVSQSPRYKVAKRGQDVALRCDPISGHVSLFWYQQALGQGPEFLTYFQNEAQLDKSGLPSDRFFAERPEGSVSTLKIQRTQQEDSAVYLCASSGRWDRGRGANVLTFGAGSRLTVL.

CDR3 sequence: CASSLGDLAGRTGELFF. CDR3 DNA sequence: TGTGCCAGCAGCTTAGGGGACTTAGCGGGGCGCACCGGGGAGCTGTTTTTT. The J gene is TRBJ2-2, the V gene TRBV13, with TRBD2 matching over 8 bases. Germline CDR1 and CDR2: PRHDT and FYEKMQ (reference sequence). This CDR3 contains 17 residues. With 0 bases clipped from V and 4 bases from J, the junction kept 7 bases outside the gene matches.

The J gene is TRBJ1-1, the V gene TRBV15; D ambiguous. From germline, CDR1 is LNHNV and CDR2 YYDKDF (reference sequence). Trimming removed 0 bases at V and 3 bases at J, with 11 bases between. The CDR3 is 15 residues long. In DNA form, the CDR3 reads TGTGCCACCAGCAGAGAAGGAGGTGGGGACACTGAAGCTTTCTTT. Protein: CATSREGGGDTEAFF.

The chain has TRBV5-1 and TRBJ1-3; tentative D call: TRBD1 (6 bases). The ends were cut back, 0 bases at V and 0 bases at J, with 13 bases in the middle. The V gene's germline CDR1 is SGHRS and CDR2 YFSETQ. The CDR3 is 17 residues long. CDR3 loop: CASSLVGGSFSGNTIYF. The CDR3 coding sequence is TGCGCCAGCAGCTTGGTTGGGGGCTCTTTCTCTGGAAACACCATATATTTT.

This chain connects TRBV11-2 to TRBJ2-7, with a tentative D call TRBD2 (6 bases). Germline CDR1 reads SGHAT; CDR2 reads FQNNGV. The ends were cut back, 6 bases at V and 4 bases at J, with 13 bases in the middle. The CDR3 is 13 residues long. The CDR3 sequence: CASRTSGGYEQYF. CDR3 nucleotides: TGTGCCAGCAGGACGTCCGGGGGTTACGAGCAGTACTTC. Variable domain in full (rest from reference TRBV11-2 and TRBJ2-7): EAGVAQSPRYKIIEKRQSVAFWCNPISGHATLYWYQQILGQGPKLLIQFQNNGVVDDSQLPKDRFSAERLKGVDSTLKIQPAKLEDSAVYLCASRTSGGYEQYFGPGTRLTVT.